This T cell receptor (beta chain) was identified in a study of T cell clonality in common variable immunodeficiency. Findings and caveats of the study: CVID subjects shared fewer TCRbeta clones than healthy controls did. Reportedly, TCR beta sequences from common variable immunodeficiency showed fewer deletions and N-nucleotide insertions.

Some clones are missing from TCRdb's copy, which holds only in-frame ones; the method was immunoSEQ multiplex PCR. The counts give around 30,000 clones, none of them seen only once; 25% to 30% is held by the top ten. Ten or more counts support this clone. The antigen remains undetermined. The sequenced sample consisted of peripheral blood mononuclear cells. The clonotype was recovered from a human donor with common variable immunodeficiency.

CDR3 residues: CASSFNRGRTDTQYF. The covered CDR3 bases are TGTGCCAGCAGCTTCAACAGGGGGCGCACAGATACG. The chain carries TRBV11-2 and TRBJ2-3; 9 positions agree with TRBD1. The missing CDR3 end, 3 residues past where the read stops, is filled in from the germline J gene. The CDR3 length is 15 residues. Germline CDR1 reads SGHAT; CDR2 reads FQNNGV. Trimming cost V 3 bases and J 1 base; bases outside gene matches: 2.